The rows below give T cell receptor beta chains drawn from one sample of a study of beta chain features in type 1 diabetes. Profiling relied on immunoSEQ multiplex PCR, and the TCRdb table lists in-frame clones only, not all of them. The sample records fewer than 550,000 clones, approximately 10% being singletons. Sequencing was carried out using naive CD4+ T cells from blood. These receptors were taken from a woman younger than 30 in good health. CDR3s include the opening cysteine and the closing phenylalanine or tryptophan. The D gene is left open where the match is weak. Rows give clone size only sometimes, using once, few, many, or a class for an expanded clone.

V	J	size	length	D	CDR3	DNA
TRBV27	TRBJ2-7	NA	14	NA	CASSLPGPTYEQYF	TGTGCCAGCAGTCTTCCGGGGCCTACCTACGAGCAGTACTTC
TRBV7-2	TRBJ2-6	few	15	NA	CASSPRISGANVLTF	TGTGCCAGCAGCCCCCGCATCTCTGGGGCCAACGTCCTGACTTTC
TRBV2	TRBJ2-3	NA	17	NA	CASPPGGGSASTDTQYF	TGTGCCAGCCCCCCGGGGGGCGGATCAGCTAGCACAGATACGCAGTATTTT
TRBV7-2	TRBJ2-3	few	13	NA	CASSSRNTDTQYF	TGTGCCAGCAGTAGTCGGAACACAGATACGCAGTATTTT
TRBV5-6	TRBJ2-2	NA	13	NA	CASSLTNTGELFF	TGTGCCAGCAGCTTGACAAACACCGGGGAGCTGTTTTTT
TRBV2	TRBJ2-5	NA	13	NA	CASSEIGSETQYF	TGTGCCAGCAGTGAAATAGGGTCGGAGACCCAGTACTTC
TRBV7-2	TRBJ2-4	NA	16	TRBD1	CASSWTGGKAKNIQYF	TGTGCCAGCAGCTGGACAGGGGGCAAGGCCAAAAACATTCAGTACTTC
TRBV18	TRBJ2-1	NA	14	TRBD2	CASSPGGAGNEQFF	TGTGCCAGCTCACCCGGGGGGGCCGGTAATGAGCAGTTCTTC
TRBV30	TRBJ1-5	NA	15	NA	CAWSAGTYSNQPQHF	TGTGCCTGGAGCGCTGGGACATATAGCAATCAGCCCCAGCATTTT
TRBV19	TRBJ2-1	few	12	NA	CASSPRPGGQFF	TGTGCCAGTAGCCCCAGACCCGGCGGGCAGTTCTTC
TRBV6-6	TRBJ2-3	few	11	NA	CASSWADTQYF	TGTGCCAGCAGTTGGGCCGATACGCAGTATTTT
TRBV7-9	TRBJ2-5	few	19	TRBD1	CASSHLNGTARLSRETQYF	TGTGCCAGCAGCCATTTGAACGGGACAGCTCGTTTGAGTCGAGAGACCCAGTACTTC
TRBV9	TRBJ1-2	few	14	NA	CASSVGTGPYGYTF	TGTGCCAGCAGCGTAGGGACGGGACCCTATGGCTACACCTTC
TRBV19	TRBJ2-1	NA	12	NA	CASSRRVDEQFF	TGTGCCAGTAGTCGCCGGGTGGATGAGCAGTTCTTC
TRBV30	TRBJ2-3	NA	14	NA	CAAARRGTTDTQYF	TGTGCCGCTGCTCGTCGGGGAACCACAGATACGCAGTATTTT
TRBV29-1	TRBJ1-2	few	13	NA	CSVVERANYGYTF	TGCAGCGTTGTAGAGCGAGCTAACTATGGCTACACCTTC
TRBV7-8	TRBJ1-2	few	14	NA	CASSLNENNYGYTF	TGTGCCAGCAGCTTAAATGAGAATAACTATGGCTACACCTTC
TRBV7-3	TRBJ2-3	NA	15	NA	CASSLAGLATDTQYF	TGTGCCAGCAGCTTAGCGGGGTTGGCCACAGATACGCAGTATTTT
TRBV9	TRBJ2-2	few	16	NA	CASSPTRDRDTGELFF	TGTGCCAGCAGCCCCACGCGGGACAGAGACACCGGGGAGCTGTTTTTT
TRBV4-3	TRBJ1-1	NA	11	NA	CASSQGREAFF	TGCGCCAGCAGCCAAGGGAGGGAAGCTTTCTTT
TRBV7-8	TRBJ2-2	few	15	NA	CASNPTPANTGELFF	TGTGCCAGCAACCCGACACCCGCGAACACCGGGGAGCTGTTTTTT
TRBV27	TRBJ1-5	NA	15	NA	CASSPFGREAQPQHF	TGTGCCAGCAGTCCTTTCGGCCGGGAGGCTCAGCCCCAGCATTTT
TRBV11-2	TRBJ2-1	NA	11	NA	CASRRYNEQFF	TGTGCCAGCAGGCGCTACAATGAGCAGTTCTTC
TRBV5-4	TRBJ1-2	few	12	TRBD1	CASLDRRYGYTF	TGTGCCAGCTTGGACAGGCGATATGGCTACACCTTC
TRBV27	TRBJ2-7	few	15	NA	CASSSGLYSSYEQYF	TGTGCCAGCAGTAGCGGGCTCTATAGCTCCTACGAGCAGTACTTC
TRBV30	TRBJ1-1	NA	11	NA	CAWSVRGEAFF	TGTGCCTGGAGTGTACGGGGTGAAGCTTTCTTT
TRBV18	TRBJ2-3	few	16	TRBD1	CASSPKGQGSTDTQYF	TGTGCCAGCTCACCAAAGGGACAGGGGAGCACAGATACGCAGTATTTT
TRBV25-1	TRBJ1-3	few	12	NA	CASSGGVNTIYF	TGTGCCAGCAGTGGAGGGGTAAACACCATATATTTT
TRBV6-1	TRBJ1-1	few	13	NA	CASSGSSGTEAFF	TGTGCCAGCAGTGGGTCAAGCGGCACTGAAGCTTTCTTT
TRBV7-2	TRBJ1-4	NA	13	NA	CASRGSSNEKLFF	TGTGCCAGCAGGGGTAGTTCTAATGAAAAACTGTTTTTT
TRBV5-1	TRBJ2-4	few	14	NA	CASSLSGAKNIQYF	TGCGCCAGCAGCTTGTCAGGAGCCAAAAACATTCAGTACTTC
TRBV15	TRBJ1-2	NA	14	NA	CATSAYIKTGGYTF	TGTGCCACCAGCGCCTACATAAAAACGGGTGGCTACACCTTC
TRBV7-9	TRBJ2-3	NA	15	TRBD2	CASSLRLAGQDTQYF	TGTGCCAGCAGCTTACGACTAGCGGGACAAGATACGCAGTATTTT
TRBV7-7	TRBJ2-1	NA	16	TRBD2	CASSLSGGSSYNEQFF	TGTGCTAGCAGCCTTAGCGGGGGGAGCTCCTACAATGAGCAGTTCTTC
TRBV4-1	TRBJ2-5	NA	13	NA	CASSQWQLETQYF	TGCGCCAGCAGCCAATGGCAGTTGGAGACCCAGTACTTC
TRBV7-9	TRBJ2-7	few	14	NA	CASSPEGGGRKQYF	TGTGCCAGCAGCCCTGAAGGGGGGGGTCGAAAGCAGTACTTC
TRBV9	TRBJ2-5	NA	14	TRBD1	CASSEDRGLETQYF	TGTGCCAGCAGCGAAGACAGGGGGCTGGAGACCCAGTACTTC
TRBV7-9	TRBJ2-7	NA	15	TRBD2	CASSLFLLASGEQYF	TGTGCCAGCAGCTTATTTTTACTAGCGTCGGGCGAGCAGTACTTC
TRBV29-1	TRBJ2-1	few	14	TRBD2	CSVRRTSGNNEQFF	TGCAGCGTGCGACGGACTAGCGGGAACAATGAGCAGTTCTTC
TRBV2	TRBJ2-3	NA	13	NA	CASGQKGPDTQYF	TGTGCCAGCGGCCAGAAGGGGCCAGATACGCAGTATTTT
TRBV14	TRBJ2-1	NA	18	TRBD2	CASSQGPAGLAGYNEQFF	TGTGCCAGCAGCCAAGGACCTGCTGGACTAGCGGGATACAATGAGCAGTTCTTC
TRBV4-1	TRBJ2-3	NA	15	NA	CASSQDSFTTDTQYF	TGCGCCAGCAGCCAAGATAGTTTTACCACAGATACGCAGTATTTT